This T cell receptor beta chain is drawn from a study of blood T cells in healthy people across ages. Overall study findings and caveats: Among long-lived donors, naive CD4+ cells were more numerous and diversity higher than in aged donors. As naive T cell percentage varied, TCR beta diversity correlated strongly with it.

The V end was cut by 4 bases, the J end by 2 bases, with 7 bases between. Germline values: CDR1 DFQATT, CDR2 SNEGSKA (reference sequence). The CDR3 is 12 amino acids. Using a J-beta primer mix together with a sample-barcoded 5' primer, a second PCR was run for roughly 6 to 11 cycles. TCRdb ran MiXCR on the 5' RACE reads and lists one entry per CDR3 protein. The sample contains over 1,500,000 distinct CDR3 sequences, roughly two fifths of which appear only once. In its sample, this clonotype was seen a few times. The target antigen is unknown. Specimen: blood. The V and J genes are TRBV20-1 and TRBJ2-3; D gene unclear. The sequence derives from a human donor in good health. CDR3 in DNA: TGCAGTGCTAACCCTTACACAGATACGCAGTATTTT. As protein: CSANPYTDTQYF.